The 31 T cell receptor beta chains presented below share a single source sample, sequenced in a study of blood T cell repertoires in COVID-19. The data were produced by immunoSEQ multiplex PCR, yet TCRdb's version contains in-frame clones alone and is incomplete. The sample has 390,000 or so clones, nearly 90% seen once. The sequenced material came from peripheral blood. Receptor source: a man aged 18 to 29 with active or convalescent COVID-19.

This clone was observed a handful of times. The V call is TRBV7-2, the J call TRBJ1-2; TRBD1 is a possible D gene (5 bases). This CDR3 has 15 residues. Germline CDR1 reads SGHTA; CDR2 reads FQGNSA. With 5 bases removed from V and 0 bases from J, the gap between germline ends came to 13 bases. The CDR3 DNA follows: TGTGCCAGCAGCCCTGACTCAGGGCCTAACTATGGCTACACCTTC. It codes for CASSPDSGPNYGYTF.

This clone was detected only a few times. This chain uses TRBV6-2 or TRBV6-3 with TRBJ2-7; TRBD2 aligns across 10 bases. Losses at the gene ends were 2 bases for V and 3 bases for J; bases not matched to a gene: 7. The CDR3 has 16 amino acids. The germline CDR1 and CDR2 sequences are MNHEY and SVGEGT. The CDR3 DNA reads TGTGCCAGCAGTTACCACCTAGCGGGAGTACTCTACGAGCAGTACTTC. This encodes CASSYHLAGVLYEQYF.

The chain joins TRBV7-3 to TRBJ1-6, with D hard to call. V dropped 5 bases and J dropped 6 bases, with 11 bases sitting between them. The germline CDR1 and CDR2 sequences are SGHTA and FQGTGA. The CDR3 has 14 amino acids. CDR3 in amino acids: CASSRAPGNSPLHF. The DNA of the CDR3 is TGTGCCAGCAGCCGCGCGCCTGGTAATTCACCCCTCCACTTT.

The chain combines TRBV12-3 or TRBV12-4 with TRBJ2-3, with D possibly TRBD2 on 5 matching bases. CDR3 length: 13 residues. Trimming took off 5 bases at V and 5 bases at J, with 11 bases between the two ends. The CDR3 spells CASSGGRIDTQYF. DNA of the CDR3: TGTGCCAGCAGTGGAGGTCGTATAGATACGCAGTATTTT.

The rearrangement links TRBV2 to TRBJ2-3; no clear D. The V and J ends lost 7 bases and 6 bases respectively, with 11 bases between them. The CDR3 has 12 residues. Germline CDR1 reads SNHLY; CDR2 reads FYNNEI. The CDR3 DNA reads TGTGCCAGCAAAGATTCTATGGATACGCAGTATTTT. It codes for CASKDSMDTQYF.

This chain links TRBV9 with TRBJ2-1; 13 bases align to TRBD2. CDR1 and CDR2 from the germline V gene are SGDLS and YYNGEE. V shed 2 bases and J 5 bases; nucleotides not matched to a gene: 1. The CDR3 spans 15 residues. The CDR3 here is CASSVGLAGDNEQFF. The DNA of the CDR3 is TGTGCCAGCAGCGTCGGACTAGCGGGAGACAATGAGCAGTTCTTC. Full variable domain (rest looked up from reference TRBV9 and TRBJ2-1): DSGVTQTPKHLITATGQRVTLRCSPRSGDLSVYWYQQSLDQGLQFLIQYYNGEERAKGNILERFSAQQFPDLHSELNLSSLELGDSALYFCASSVGLAGDNEQFFGPGTRLTVL.

The chain couples TRBV7-9 to TRBJ1-1, with 7 bases fitting TRBD1. The CDR3 loop spans 15 amino acids. Germline CDR1 reads SEHNR; CDR2 reads FQNEAQ (reference sequence). The V and J ends lost 1 base and 5 bases, in that order; junction bases with no gene match: 7. In DNA form, the CDR3 reads TGTGCCAGCAGCTTAGAACAGGGGCTGATAACTGAAGCTTTCTTT. It codes for CASSLEQGLITEAFF. Filled out from reference TRBV7-9 and TRBJ1-1, the complete variable domain reads DTGVSQNPRHKITKRGQNVTFRCDPISEHNRLYWYRQTLGQGPEFLTYFQNEAQLEKSRLLSDRFSAERPKGSFSTLEIQRTEQGDSAMYLCASSLEQGLITEAFFGQGTRLTVV.

This clone was found once. The chain has TRBV10-3 and TRBJ2-5, with 10 positions matching TRBD2. Germline V gene lookup returns CDR1 ENHRY and CDR2 SYGVKD. Germline trimming cut 10 bases from V and 2 bases from J; bases unmatched to any gene: 10. CDR3 size: 15 residues. CDR3 DNA sequence: TGTGCCAGTAAGGTGACTAGCGGGCTTCAAGAGACCCAGTACTTC. Amino acid sequence: CASKVTSGLQETQYF.

The chain joins TRBV19 to TRBJ2-3; no reliable D call. V was clipped by 5 bases and J by 0 bases, with 12 bases between them. This CDR3 contains 15 residues. In germline, CDR1 is LNHDA, CDR2 SQIVND (reference sequence). For the CDR3, the DNA is TGTGCCAGTAGTCCAACTCAATATAGCACAGATACGCAGTATTTT. Protein: CASSPTQYSTDTQYF.

This rearrangement joins TRBV19 to TRBJ2-2, with 9 bases matching TRBD1. The junction had 5 bases not matched to a gene; V was cut back by 5 bases and J by 4 bases. The CDR3 is 15 amino acids. Germline V gene data show CDR1 as LNHDA and CDR2 as SQIVND (reference sequence). The CDR3 DNA is TGTGCCAGTAGTCCGGACAGGGGCGGCACCGGGGAGCTGTTTTTT. Amino acids: CASSPDRGGTGELFF.

V usage is TRBV28 and J usage is TRBJ1-2; 7 nucleotides line up with TRBD1. V lost 11 bases and J lost 4; bases outside the gene matches: 7. Per germline, CDR1 MDHEN and CDR2 SYDVKM. This CDR3 region has 12 residues. DNA for the CDR3: TGTGCCGAAGGACAGGCGGGCTATGGCTACACCTTC. Amino acids: CAEGQAGYGYTF.

The V and J genes are TRBV30 and TRBJ2-2, with TRBD1 matching 8 bases. The germline gives CDR1 GTSNPN, CDR2 SVGIG (reference sequence). This CDR3 spans 14 amino acids. V dropped 4 bases and J dropped 2; count of bases not matched to a gene: 3. The CDR3 coding sequence is TGTGCCTGGATGGGACAGGCCAACACCGGGGAGCTGTTTTTT. Translating it yields CAWMGQANTGELFF. The full variable domain, in which reference TRBV30 and TRBJ2-2 provide the parts outside the CDR3, is SQTIHQWPATLVQPVGSPLSLECTVEGTSNPNLYWYRQAAGRGLQLLFYSVGIGQISSEVPQNLSASRPQDRQFILSSKKLLLSDSGFYLCAWMGQANTGELFFGEGSRLTVL.

The chain recombines TRBV6-2 or TRBV6-3 with TRBJ2-3, with 13 bases that match TRBD2. Germline V gene lookup returns CDR1 MNHEY and CDR2 SVGEGT. This CDR3 contains 20 residues. Germline trimming cut 5 bases from V and 0 bases from J; bases unmatched to any gene: 14. The CDR3 loop is CASSPRRTSGGTSSTDTQYF. The CDR3 nucleotides read TGTGCCAGCAGTCCCCGGCGGACTAGCGGGGGCACCTCTAGCACAGATACGCAGTATTTT.

The chain recombines TRBV11-3 with TRBJ2-1; TRBD1 agrees at 8 bases. V trimming: 5 bases; J trimming: 9 bases; junction bases outside the gene matches: 6. Germline lookup yields CDR1 SGHNT and CDR2 YENEEA. CDR3 length: 13 residues. The CDR3 sequence: CASSPQGAGEQFF. The CDR3 coding sequence is TGTGCCAGCAGCCCGCAGGGGGCGGGTGAGCAGTTCTTC.

This clone came up once. V and J are TRBV7-3 and TRBJ2-3; 10 bases map to TRBD2. Trimming took 0 bases from V and 3 from J; bases not matched to a gene: 6. CDR1 and CDR2 from the germline V gene are SGHTA and FQGTGA. The CDR3 extends over 17 amino acids. The CDR3 sequence: CASSLTGASGGTDTQYF. Here the CDR3 DNA reads TGTGCCAGCAGCTTAACGGGCGCTAGCGGGGGAACAGATACGCAGTATTTT.

This rearrangement joins TRBV3-1 (or the pseudogene TRBV3-2) to TRBJ2-7; possibly TRBD1 for D (6 bases). V dropped 5 bases and J dropped 7 bases, with 12 bases sitting between them. Germline V gene sequence: CDR1 LGHDT, CDR2 YNNKEL (reference sequence). This CDR3 contains 12 residues. The CDR3 here is CASSGLQGEQYF. In DNA, the CDR3 is TGTGCCAGCAGCGGCCTTCAGGGGGAGCAGTACTTC.

This chain links TRBV28 with TRBJ1-5, with 7 positions matching TRBD1. CDR1 is MDHEN and CDR2 is SYDVKM in the germline V gene. There are 19 residues in the CDR3. After removal of 6 bases from V and 2 bases from J, the junction contained 19 bases not matched to a gene. The CDR3 DNA reads as TGTGCCAGCAGAACTTCCCCTGGCAGGGGGGAAAACCGCAATCAGCCCCAGCATTTT. The encoded protein is CASRTSPGRGENRNQPQHF.

This clone was observed once. CDR3 in amino acids: CASSEQGKTTNEKLFF. CDR3 sequence (DNA): TGTGCCAGCTCAGAACAGGGGAAGACAACTAATGAAAAACTGTTTTTT. The gene calls are TRBV18 and TRBJ1-4; TRBD1 agrees at 7 bases. The V and J ends lost 5 bases and 0 bases, in that order; junction bases with no gene match: 6. The CDR3 has 16 amino acids. CDR1 is KGHSH, CDR2 LQKENI, per germline.

The genes are TRBV4-3 and TRBJ2-7, with a tentative D call TRBD2 (5 bases). Trimming pared 1 base from V and 3 bases from J, leaving 7 bases between. The CDR3 extends over 13 amino acids. The V gene's germline CDR1 is LGHNA and CDR2 YSLEER. The CDR3 reads CASSQATSYEQYF. CDR3 coding DNA: TGCGCCAGCAGCCAAGCTACTAGCTACGAGCAGTACTTC.

This chain links TRBV7-2 with TRBJ2-3, with TRBD2 matching 11 bases. The J segment lost 0 bases and the V segment lost 10 bases, leaving 0 bases of the junction unmatched. Germline values: CDR1 SGHTA, CDR2 FQGNSA. The CDR3 runs 13 residues. Here the CDR3 DNA reads TGTGCCATAGCGGGAGGGAGCACAGATACGCAGTATTTT. Its protein product is CAIAGGSTDTQYF.

The V and J genes are TRBV19 and TRBJ2-2; TRBD1 might be the D (5 bases). CDR1 and CDR2 from the germline V gene are LNHDA and SQIVND (reference sequence). V lost 3 bases, J lost 5 bases, and 10 bases lay in between. The CDR3 has 14 amino acids. The CDR3 nucleotides read TGTGCCAGTAGTATCGACAGAACGACCGGGGAGCTGTTTTTT. Translating gives CASSIDRTTGELFF. The full variable domain, rest sourced from reference TRBV19 and TRBJ2-2, is DGGITQSPKYLFRKEGQNVTLSCEQNLNHDAMYWYRQDPGQGLRLIYYSQIVNDFQKGDIAEGYSVSREKKESFPLTVTSAQKNPTAFYLCASSIDRTTGELFFGEGSRLTVL.

The chain combines TRBV24-1 with TRBJ1-5; D gene uncertain. The CDR3 sequence is 14 residues long. Germline V gene data show CDR1 as KGHDR and CDR2 as SFDVKD. The V end was cut by 2 bases, the J end by 4 bases, with 8 bases between. The CDR3 loop reads CATSDSGYNQPQHF. The CDR3 DNA reads TGTGCCACCAGTGATTCGGGGTATAATCAGCCCCAGCATTTT.

The chain recombines TRBV28 with TRBJ2-7, with 9 nucleotides matching TRBD1. Per the germline V gene, CDR1 is MDHEN and CDR2 is SYDVKM. V lost 3 bases and J lost 3; bases outside the gene matches: 6. The CDR3 spans 15 residues. CDR3 in amino acids: CASSFLTGGIYEQYF. CDR3 coding DNA: TGTGCCAGCAGTTTCCTCACAGGGGGCATCTACGAGCAGTACTTC.

V and J are TRBV4-1 and TRBJ1-1, with D hard to call. This CDR3 is 14 amino acids long. Germline assignment: CDR1 MGHRA and CDR2 YSYEKL. Trimming pared 2 bases from V and 4 bases from J, leaving 11 bases between. CDR3 sequence reads: CASSQSIVSTEAFF. The CDR3 bases are TGCGCCAGCAGCCAATCGATAGTGAGCACTGAAGCTTTCTTT.

The rearrangement joins TRBV7-3 to TRBJ2-7; D perhaps matches TRBD1 (6 bases). V lost 4 bases to trimming and J lost 3 bases, with 13 bases between them. This CDR3 contains 14 residues. CDR1 and CDR2 from the germline V gene are SGHTA and FQGTGA. For the CDR3, the DNA is TGTGCCAGCAGCTCACCAGGGGCTATCTACGAGCAGTACTTC. Its translation is CASSSPGAIYEQYF.

The chain uses TRBV27 and TRBJ2-1; perhaps TRBD2 as D (5 bases). The CDR3 is 14 residues long. V shed 7 bases and J shed 8 bases, with 18 bases lying between them. Germline CDR1 and CDR2: MNHEY and SMNVEV (reference sequence). This CDR3 reads CASTKARPGDEQFF. CDR3 sequence (DNA): TGTGCCAGCACCAAAGCCCGGCCCGGGGATGAGCAGTTCTTC.

V usage is TRBV28 and J usage is TRBJ1-3, with TRBD1 as a possible D gene (5 bases). This CDR3 spans 14 amino acids. Germline lookup yields CDR1 MDHEN and CDR2 SYDVKM. Trimming removed 6 bases at V and 3 bases at J, with 12 bases between. In nucleotides, the CDR3 is TGTGCCAGCAGGGAGCGGGACCTTGGAAACACCATATATTTT. Amino acids: CASRERDLGNTIYF.

The V and J genes are TRBV6-5 and TRBJ2-2; TRBD2 might be the D (5 bases). Looked up from germline, CDR1 is MNHEY and CDR2 is SVGAGI. The CDR3 runs to 16 residues. V was pared by 4 bases and J by 0 bases, with 12 bases between. In DNA form, the CDR3 reads TGTGCCAGCAGTTGGGCGGAGCGGTCGAACACCGGGGAGCTGTTTTTT. It translates to CASSWAERSNTGELFF.

The rearrangement uses TRBV7-6 and TRBJ1-1; TRBD1 matches 9 bases. The CDR3 length is 15 residues. Germline V CDR1 and CDR2: SGHVS, FNYEAQ. After removal of 1 base from V and 4 bases from J, the junction contained 4 bases not matched to a gene. CDR3 sequence (DNA): TGTGCCAGCAGCTTAGGGGGACAGGGAGGCACTGAAGCTTTCTTT. It codes for CASSLGGQGGTEAFF.

V gene TRBV19 combines with J gene TRBJ1-1; perhaps TRBD1 as D (5 bases). There are 14 residues in the CDR3. The ends were cut back, 1 base at V and 11 bases at J, with 17 bases in the middle. From germline, CDR1 is LNHDA and CDR2 SQIVND (reference sequence). The DNA for the CDR3 is TGTGCCAGTAGTATAGTTGGGGCAGGTCTCTCGGCTTTCTTT. Its translation: CASSIVGAGLSAFF.

The J gene is TRBJ1-1, the V gene TRBV11-2; TRBD1 matches 8 bases. This CDR3 comprises 14 residues. Germline V gene lookup returns CDR1 SGHAT and CDR2 FQNNGV. V shed 5 bases and J 1 base; nucleotides not matched to a gene: 3. In DNA form, the CDR3 reads TGTGCCAGCAGCCAGGGGGCCAAGAACACTGAAGCTTTCTTT. Protein: CASSQGAKNTEAFF.